The 4 T cell receptor beta chains presented below share a single source sample, sequenced in a study of CXCR3-negative and CXCR3-positive naive CD8 T cells (dated by TCRdb to about 2019). The sample was run on a NextSeq 550. The Human TCR Profiling Kit (MiLaboratory) was used to prepare UMI-labeled 5' RACE TRB cDNA libraries. TCRdb reprocessed the reads, and each CDR3 protein sequence is entered once, without DNA. The sample has over 70,000 distinct CDR3 sequences on record. The ten most abundant clones make up 1.7% of the sample. Sequencing input: naive CXCR3- CD8+ T cells from blood. This specimen's cell subset or site label, interpreted: CD45RO-CCR7+CD27+CD95- naive CD8+ T cells lacking CXCR3 (TNR3-). The receptors derive from a human donor in good health. Some clones in this sample may be carry-over from other donors' samples.

The rearrangement joins TRBV12-3 or TRBV12-4 to TRBJ2-2; checking the TCRdb D call of TRBD1 is not possible without DNA. This CDR3 is built from 14 residues. This CDR3 reads CASSAGGNTGELFF.

The chain employs TRBV19 and TRBJ2-1. Germline-derived CDR1 and CDR2 are LNHDA and SQIVND (reference sequence). CDR3 length: 15 residues. The CDR3 reads CASSRTGSSYNEQFF.

The chain combines TRBV10-2 with TRBJ2-5. CDR1 WSHSY and CDR2 SAAADI come from the germline V gene. This CDR3 comprises 14 residues. The CDR3: CASSEGQVIGTQYF.

The chain has TRBV12-3 or TRBV12-4 and TRBJ1-2. The CDR3 sequence is 12 residues long. CDR3 residues: CASQLEADGYTF.